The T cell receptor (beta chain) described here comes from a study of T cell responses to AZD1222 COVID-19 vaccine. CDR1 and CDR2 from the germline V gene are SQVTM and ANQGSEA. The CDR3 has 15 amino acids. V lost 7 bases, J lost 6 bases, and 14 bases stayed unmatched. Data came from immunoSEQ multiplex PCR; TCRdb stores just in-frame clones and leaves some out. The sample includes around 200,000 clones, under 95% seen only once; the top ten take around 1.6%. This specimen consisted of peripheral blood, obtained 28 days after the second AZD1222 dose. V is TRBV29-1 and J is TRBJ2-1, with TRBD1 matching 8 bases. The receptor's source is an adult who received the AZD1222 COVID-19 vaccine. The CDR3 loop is CSAIRTGRVGNEQFF. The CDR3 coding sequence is TGCAGCGCCATCCGGACAGGGCGTGTTGGCAATGAGCAGTTCTTC.